The 9 T cell receptor beta chains in this list originate from one sample, sequenced in a study of STAT3 mutations in large granular lymphocyte leukemia. Study-wide results and limits: At least one immunodominant TCR beta clonotype appeared in every T-cell large granular lymphocyte leukemia patient.

Here immunoSEQ multiplex PCR was the method, and the copy in TCRdb shows in-frame clones only, minus some. Of just over 15,000 clones listed, roughly 91% are singletons. Antigens for these TCRs are unknown. Sequencing used peripheral blood mononuclear cells. These receptors were obtained from a woman aged 50 to 60 with T-cell large granular lymphocyte leukemia. Some clones in this sample may be carry-over from other donors' samples.

The chain recombines TRBV18 with TRBJ2-1; 9 bases align to TRBD2. The V segment lost 6 bases and the J segment 9 bases; nucleotides outside the gene matches: 12. From germline, CDR1 is KGHSH and CDR2 LQKENI. The CDR3 is made up of 15 amino acids. The CDR3 sequence: CASSPPSGNGGEQFF. DNA of the CDR3: TGTGCCAGCTCCCCCCCTAGCGGGAATGGAGGTGAGCAGTTCTTC. The whole variable domain, remainder taken from reference TRBV18 and TRBJ2-1, is NAGVMQNPRHLVRRRGQEARLRCSPMKGHSHVYWYRQLPEEGLKFMVYLQKENIIDESGMPKERFSAEFPKEGPSILRIQQVVRGDSAAYFCASSPPSGNGGEQFFGPGTRLTVL.

This clone is a singleton in its sample. The chain combines TRBV7-8 with TRBJ2-2; tentatively, D is TRBD2 (6 bases). There are 13 residues in the CDR3. Germline CDR1 is SGHVS and CDR2 is FQNEAQ. V lost 5 bases, J lost 8 bases, and 12 bases lay in between. This CDR3 is CASSPQGRGELFF. The CDR3 bases are TGTGCCAGCAGCCCCCAAGGGAGGGGGGAGCTGTTTTTT.

The chain employs TRBV28 and TRBJ1-3; TRBD1 is a possible D gene (5 bases). Germline V gene lookup returns CDR1 MDHEN and CDR2 SYDVKM. The CDR3 spans 16 residues. V was pared by 3 bases and J by 2 bases, with 14 bases between. CDR3 nucleotide sequence: TGTGCCAGCAGTTTCACCAGGGCGATGACTGGAAACACCATATATTTT. It translates to CASSFTRAMTGNTIYF.

This chain uses TRBV5-5 with TRBJ2-1, with 11 bases aligning to TRBD2. Germline trimming cut 2 bases from V and 5 bases from J; bases unmatched to any gene: 3. CDR3 size: 15 residues. Germline CDR1 SGHKS, CDR2 YYEKEE (reference sequence). CDR3 region: CASSLLAGANNEQFF. DNA of the CDR3: TGTGCCAGCAGCTTACTAGCGGGAGCGAACAATGAGCAGTTCTTC. The full variable domain, in which reference TRBV5-5 and TRBJ2-1 provide the parts outside the CDR3, is DAGVTQSPTHLIKTRGQQVTLRCSPISGHKSVSWYQQVLGQGPQFIFQYYEKEERGRGNFPDRFSARQFPNYSSELNVNALLLGDSALYLCASSLLAGANNEQFFGPGTRLTVL.

This rearrangement joins TRBV7-2 to TRBJ2-5; D might be TRBD1 (7 bases). In germline, CDR1 is SGHTA, CDR2 FQGNSA. This CDR3 has 14 residues. The germline V and J ends were trimmed by 2 bases and 7 bases, with 14 bases remaining between them. CDR3 loop: CASSLNRQGGTQYF. The CDR3 DNA is TGTGCCAGCAGCTTAAATAGACAGGGAGGGACCCAGTACTTC. Full variable domain (outside the CDR3, taken from reference TRBV7-2 and TRBJ2-5): GAGVSQSPSNKVTEKGKDVELRCDPISGHTALYWYRQSLGQGLEFLIYFQGNSAPDKSGLPSDRFSAERTGGSVSTLTIQRTQQEDSAVYLCASSLNRQGGTQYFGPGTRLLVL.

The chain recombines TRBV4-2 with TRBJ2-7, with D possibly TRBD2 on 5 matching bases. With 5 bases removed from V and 7 bases from J, the gap between germline ends came to 21 bases. This CDR3 has 15 amino acids. Germline V CDR1 and CDR2: LGHNA, YNFKEQ. Here the CDR3 reads CASSSAYRDQEEQYF. The CDR3, as DNA: TGTGCCAGCAGCTCAGCTTACCGGGATCAAGAGGAGCAGTACTTC.

As DNA, the CDR3 is TGTGCCAGCAGCTTATCGAATGAGCAGTTCTTC. Translating gives CASSLSNEQFF. The rearrangement joins TRBV7-9 to TRBJ2-1; no reliable D call. The CDR3 loop spans 11 amino acids. Trimming cost V 2 bases and J 7 bases, with 3 bases left between them. Germline V gene lookup returns CDR1 SEHNR and CDR2 FQNEAQ (reference sequence).

V and J are TRBV25-1 and TRBJ2-7, with TRBD2 identical over 8 bases. With 6 bases clipped from V and 0 bases from J, the junction kept 10 bases outside the gene matches. From germline, CDR1 is MGHDK and CDR2 SYGVNS. CDR3 length: 16 amino acids. The CDR3 DNA sequence: TGTGCCAGCAGCCCAAACGGGAGGGGAGACTCCTACGAGCAGTACTTC. Residues: CASSPNGRGDSYEQYF.

The J gene is TRBJ2-3, the V gene TRBV30; D remains ambiguous. The CDR3 sequence is 13 residues long. CDR1 is GTSNPN and CDR2 is SVGIG in the germline V gene (reference sequence). The ends were cut back, 1 base at V and 5 bases at J, with 10 bases in the middle. This CDR3 is CAWSELARDTQYF. The CDR3 DNA is TGTGCCTGGAGTGAATTAGCTAGAGATACGCAGTATTTT.